Each of the 29 T cell receptor beta chains below was sequenced from the same sample in a study of T cell responses to AZD1222 COVID-19 vaccine. The table came from immunoSEQ multiplex PCR; TCRdb's copy has only in-frame clones and leaves some out. The data contain about 110,000 clones, 70% to 90% of them singletons. This specimen was peripheral blood, taken 28 days after the second AZD1222 dose. The receptor set was obtained from an adult who received the AZD1222 COVID-19 vaccine.

The rearrangement joins TRBV9 to TRBJ2-1; 13 positions agree with TRBD2. V shed 0 bases, J shed 10 bases, and the junction held 7 bases outside the gene matches. Germline values: CDR1 SGDLS, CDR2 YYNGEE. This CDR3 region has 16 residues. The DNA for the CDR3 is TGTGCCAGCAGCGTAGATCGGACTAGCGGGAGCTACGAGCAGTTCTTC. Protein product: CASSVDRTSGSYEQFF. The variable domain in full, completed from reference TRBV9 and TRBJ2-1, reads DSGVTQTPKHLITATGQRVTLRCSPRSGDLSVYWYQQSLDQGLQFLIQYYNGEERAKGNILERFSAQQFPDLHSELNLSSLELGDSALYFCASSVDRTSGSYEQFFGPGTRLTVL.

This CDR3 reads CASSRDHTEAFF. For the CDR3, the DNA is TGCGCCAGCTCCAGGGATCACACTGAAGCTTTCTTT. The V gene is TRBV5-1, the J gene TRBJ1-1; a possible D gene is TRBD1 (5 bases). The length of the CDR3 is 12 residues. The V end lost 7 bases, the J end lost 3 bases, and 10 bases lay between the germline ends. Looked up from germline, CDR1 is SGHRS and CDR2 is YFSETQ.

The chain links TRBV28 to TRBJ1-1, with unresolved D. This CDR3 region has 11 residues. The V end was cut by 1 base, the J end by 5 bases, with 2 bases between. The germline V gene encodes CDR1 MDHEN and CDR2 SYDVKM. CDR3 protein: CASSLFTEAFF. The CDR3 nucleotides are TGTGCCAGCAGTTTATTTACTGAAGCTTTCTTT. The full variable domain, rest sourced from reference TRBV28 and TRBJ1-1, is DVKVTQSSRYLVKRTGEKVFLECVQDMDHENMFWYRQDPGLGLRLIYFSYDVKMKEKGDIPEGYSVSREKKERFSLILESASTNQTSMYLCASSLFTEAFFGQGTRLTVV.

The gene calls are TRBV28 and TRBJ2-2, with 7 bases identical to TRBD1. The J segment lost 3 bases and the V segment lost 3 bases, leaving 10 bases of the junction unmatched. Germline CDR1 is MDHEN and CDR2 is SYDVKM. This CDR3 comprises 17 residues. CDR3: CASSLASGTVDTGELFF. For the CDR3, the DNA is TGTGCCAGCAGTTTGGCCTCCGGGACAGTAGACACCGGGGAGCTGTTTTTT.

V and J are TRBV5-4 and TRBJ1-1; D is possibly TRBD1 (5 bases). Trimming took 4 bases from V and 0 from J, leaving 16 bases between them. Germline V lookup: CDR1 SGHNT, CDR2 YYREEE (reference sequence). The CDR3 is 16 residues long. CDR3 DNA sequence: TGTGCCAGCAGCCAGTCCATGACAGACATGAACACTGAAGCTTTCTTT. Encoded protein: CASSQSMTDMNTEAFF.

This clone was observed at least ten times. This chain joins TRBV20-1 and TRBJ1-2; D is uncertain. In germline, CDR1 is DFQATT, CDR2 SNEGSKA (reference sequence). Trimming stripped 3 bases from V and 1 base from J, with 0 bases between. The CDR3 runs to 10 residues. The CDR3 spells CSASNYGYTF. For the CDR3, the DNA is TGCAGTGCTAGTAACTATGGCTACACCTTC.

This chain uses TRBV5-1 with TRBJ1-2, with TRBD1 matching over 7 bases. The CDR3 spans 15 residues. Germline assignment: CDR1 SGHRS and CDR2 YFSETQ. J lost 0 bases, V lost 4 bases, and 6 bases had no gene match. The CDR3 spells CASSPGGTANYGYTF. The CDR3 coding sequence is TGCGCCAGCAGCCCTGGAGGGACAGCTAACTATGGCTACACCTTC.

V and J are TRBV5-6 and TRBJ1-4; TRBD1 agrees at 9 bases. The CDR3 sequence is 15 residues long. CDR1 SGHDT and CDR2 YYEEEE come from the germline V gene. V lost 4 bases and J lost 4; bases outside the gene matches: 5. CDR3 protein: CASSRTGARNEKLFF. As DNA, the CDR3 is TGTGCCAGCAGCAGGACAGGGGCTCGTAATGAAAAACTGTTTTTT.

The rearrangement joins TRBV2 to TRBJ1-3; the D gene is possibly TRBD1 (5 bases). Trimming removed 5 bases at V and 0 bases at J, with 11 bases between. Germline lookup yields CDR1 SNHLY and CDR2 FYNNEI. The CDR3 sequence is 15 residues long. As DNA, the CDR3 is TGTGCCAGCAGTTTACAGGCTCCCTCTGGAAACACCATATATTTT. It is translated as CASSLQAPSGNTIYF.

V usage is TRBV28 and J usage is TRBJ2-1; tentative D call: TRBD1 (6 bases). The CDR3 consists of 12 residues. V gave up 8 bases and J gave up 9 bases, with 14 bases separating them. Germline V gene lookup returns CDR1 MDHEN and CDR2 SYDVKM. CDR3 DNA sequence: TGTGCCAGCTGCGAAACAGGGACTGAGCAGTTCTTC. Translation: CASCETGTEQFF. The variable domain in full, with the rest retrieved from reference TRBV28 and TRBJ2-1, is DVKVTQSSRYLVKRTGEKVFLECVQDMDHENMFWYRQDPGLGLRLIYFSYDVKMKEKGDIPEGYSVSREKKERFSLILESASTNQTSMYLCASCETGTEQFFGPGTRLTVL.

J is TRBJ1-2 and V is TRBV6-5; D is possibly TRBD1 (5 bases). The CDR3 consists of 14 residues. Per germline, CDR1 MNHEY and CDR2 SVGAGI. V shed 6 bases and J shed 1 base, with 12 bases lying between them. The DNA of the CDR3 is TGTGCCAGCAGATTCTCGGGACGTAACTATGGCTACACCTTC. Its translation: CASRFSGRNYGYTF.

The sample holds one count of this clone. Compared with germline, one end of the junction differs, possibly owing to a read error. The chain uses TRBV7-7 and TRBJ2-5; D perhaps matches TRBD2 (6 bases). The CDR3 sequence is 19 residues long. Looked up from germline, CDR1 is SSHAT and CDR2 is FNYEAQ (reference sequence). CDR3: CASSLGPGGEVGPRRTQYF. CDR3 nucleotides: TGTGCTAGCAGCTTAGGCCCCGGGGGTGAAGTCGGTCCCCGTCGGACCCAGTACTTC.

CDR3 nucleotides: TGTGCCAGCAGCCAAGATGCCCTAGCGGGGGCGAGCACAGATACGCAGTATTTT. Its protein product is CASSQDALAGASTDTQYF. This chain connects TRBV3-1 (or the pseudogene TRBV3-2) to TRBJ2-3; TRBD2 matches at 10 bases. The trim removed 0 bases at V and 0 bases at J, leaving 6 bases unmatched. The length of the CDR3 is 18 residues. Germline V lookup: CDR1 LGHDT, CDR2 YNNKEL (reference sequence).

The V and J genes are TRBV6-5 and TRBJ2-1; 9 bases are a match to TRBD2. With V trimmed by 6 bases and J by 8 bases, 8 bases remained unmatched. Germline CDR1 reads MNHEY; CDR2 reads SVGAGI. This CDR3 is built from 14 residues. CDR3 protein: CASSPGTSFHEQFF. The CDR3 DNA is TGTGCCAGCAGCCCCGGGACTAGCTTTCATGAGCAGTTCTTC.

The V gene is TRBV2, the J gene TRBJ1-5; D is undetermined. Trimming stripped 6 bases from V and 5 bases from J, with 8 bases between. The CDR3 loop spans 12 amino acids. Germline-derived CDR1 and CDR2 are SNHLY and FYNNEI. The CDR3 reads CASRGYDQPQHF. The CDR3 nucleotides are TGTGCCAGCAGAGGGTATGATCAGCCCCAGCATTTT.

V usage is TRBV19 and J usage is TRBJ2-1; 12 bases map to TRBD2. The germline CDR1 and CDR2 sequences are LNHDA and SQIVND (reference sequence). V dropped 7 bases and J dropped 10; count of bases not matched to a gene: 11. The CDR3 has 15 amino acids. CDR3 nucleotide sequence: TGTGCCAGTACCCTGGCGGGACTAGCGGGTTTGGAGCAGTTCTTC. Its protein is CASTLAGLAGLEQFF. Based on the CDR3 plus reference TRBV19 and TRBJ2-1, the full variable domain is DGGITQSPKYLFRKEGQNVTLSCEQNLNHDAMYWYRQDPGQGLRLIYYSQIVNDFQKGDIAEGYSVSREKKESFPLTVTSAQKNPTAFYLCASTLAGLAGLEQFFGPGTRLTVL.

The genes are TRBV25-1 and TRBJ2-7, with unresolved D. The CDR3 has 12 residues. The V end was cut by 3 bases, the J end by 0 bases, with 3 bases between. Germline V CDR1 and CDR2: MGHDK, SYGVNS. The CDR3 DNA sequence: TGTGCCAGCAGTGACAGCTCCTACGAGCAGTACTTC. As protein: CASSDSSYEQYF.

This sequence joins TRBV6-6 and TRBJ2-1; D possibly matches TRBD1 or TRBD2 (5 bases each). Germline loops: CDR1 MNHNY, CDR2 SVGAGI (reference sequence). Trimming removed 2 bases from V and 8 bases from J, with 16 bases in between. The CDR3 has 15 residues. The DNA of the CDR3 is TGTGCCAGCAGTTACCCGGGACCCAGTGTCTATGAGCAGTTCTTC. This gives the protein CASSYPGPSVYEQFF.

This clone was detected once. The gene calls are TRBV6-5 and TRBJ2-5, with TRBD2 as a possible D gene (6 bases). Deletions cut 7 bases from V and 5 bases from J, with 17 bases between. The germline V gene encodes CDR1 MNHEY and CDR2 SVGAGI. This CDR3 comprises 14 residues. CDR3 in amino acids: CASMSRRGWETQYF. CDR3 nucleotide sequence: TGTGCCAGCATGTCGCGGAGGGGCTGGGAGACCCAGTACTTC.

The genes are TRBV4-1 and TRBJ1-1; perhaps TRBD1 as D (6 bases). This CDR3 region has 15 residues. V was pared by 3 bases and J by 2 bases, with 13 bases between. Germline V gives CDR1 MGHRA, CDR2 YSYEKL. The CDR3 nucleotides read TGCGCCAGCAGCCAGCTGACAGGCGGAAACACTGAAGCTTTCTTT. Residues: CASSQLTGGNTEAFF.

V usage is TRBV20-1 and J usage is TRBJ2-3, with TRBD2 matching over 7 bases. Losses at the gene ends were 3 bases for V and 5 bases for J; bases not matched to a gene: 14. The V gene's germline CDR1 is DFQATT and CDR2 SNEGSKA (reference sequence). This CDR3 has 16 residues. In DNA form, the CDR3 reads TGCAGTGCTAGTTCCCCGGGACTAACATTAATAGATACGCAGTATTTT. Protein product: CSASSPGLTLIDTQYF.

This chain connects TRBV18 to TRBJ2-6; TRBD2 might be the D (6 bases). V was shortened by 4 bases and J by 0 bases, with 16 bases between the two germline ends. CDR3 length: 18 residues. The germline V gene has CDR1 KGHSH and CDR2 LQKENI. In DNA form, the CDR3 reads TGTGCCAGCTCACTTCTCACCTTAGCGGCCTCTGGGGCCAACGTCCTGACTTTC. This translates into CASSLLTLAASGANVLTF.

The V and J genes are TRBV3-1 (or the pseudogene TRBV3-2) and TRBJ2-1; weak D call: TRBD2 (5 bases). The CDR3 consists of 16 residues. Trimming stripped 10 bases from V and 0 bases from J, with 19 bases between. Germline V gene data show CDR1 as LGHDT and CDR2 as YNNKEL (reference sequence). DNA of the CDR3: TGTGCCACTACGCCGAGGTCGGGGAGCTCCTACAATGAGCAGTTCTTC. Protein sequence: CATTPRSGSSYNEQFF.

The chain employs TRBV9 and TRBJ2-2; maybe TRBD2 (5 bases). The CDR3 contains 14 residues. V lost 7 bases to trimming and J lost 6 bases, with 16 bases between them. The germline CDR1 and CDR2 sequences are SGDLS and YYNGEE. DNA of the CDR3: TGTGCCAGCCGGAAGGAGGCGGGTTCCGGGGAGCTGTTTTTT. Protein sequence: CASRKEAGSGELFF. Based on the CDR3 plus reference TRBV9 and TRBJ2-2, the full variable domain is DSGVTQTPKHLITATGQRVTLRCSPRSGDLSVYWYQQSLDQGLQFLIQYYNGEERAKGNILERFSAQQFPDLHSELNLSSLELGDSALYFCASRKEAGSGELFFGEGSRLTVL.

This rearrangement joins TRBV3-1 (or the pseudogene TRBV3-2) to TRBJ1-1; D is unclear. The CDR3 contains 14 residues. V dropped 4 bases and J dropped 5 bases, with 14 bases sitting between them. Germline V gene sequence: CDR1 LGHDT, CDR2 YNNKEL (reference sequence). CDR3 DNA sequence: TGTGCCAGCAGCCTAGACGGCCGTAGGACTGAAGCTTTCTTT. Its protein is CASSLDGRRTEAFF.

The V call is TRBV18, the J call TRBJ1-1, with D unresolved. CDR3 size: 13 residues. CDR1 and CDR2 from the germline V gene are KGHSH and LQKENI. Trimming stripped 5 bases from V and 1 base from J, with 8 bases between. Written as DNA, the CDR3 is TGTGCCAGCTCAATTACAGAGAACACTGAAGCTTTCTTT. Its protein product is CASSITENTEAFF.

This clone was seen only once. This CDR3 is CASSSLRGKGYGYTF. The DNA for the CDR3 is TGTGCCAGCAGCTCACTCCGGGGCAAGGGCTATGGCTACACCTTC. The V call is TRBV3-1 (or the pseudogene TRBV3-2), the J call TRBJ1-2; a weak D match, TRBD1 (5 bases). The V end lost 5 bases, the J end lost 4 bases, and 17 bases lay between the germline ends. In germline, CDR1 is LGHDT, CDR2 YNNKEL (reference sequence). This CDR3 has 15 amino acids.

The CDR3 spells CASSQSATETQYF. The CDR3 DNA follows: TGTGCCAGCAGCCAAAGTGCCACGGAGACCCAGTACTTC. This chain joins TRBV3-1 (or the pseudogene TRBV3-2) and TRBJ2-5, with D uncertain. V lost 2 bases to trimming and J lost 5 bases, with 9 bases between them. Germline lookup yields CDR1 LGHDT and CDR2 YNNKEL (reference sequence). This CDR3 comprises 13 residues.

A single count supports this clone. The chain employs TRBV5-1 and TRBJ2-7, with no clear D. The V gene lost 5 bases and the J gene lost 7 bases, with 22 bases spanning the gap. CDR3 size: 15 residues. Germline loops: CDR1 SGHRS, CDR2 YFSETQ. This CDR3 is CASSPYVDPSGEQYF. Here the CDR3 DNA reads TGCGCCAGCAGTCCCTACGTCGACCCGTCGGGTGAGCAGTACTTC.